This entry lists 3 T cell receptor beta chains sequenced from one sample in a study of blood T cell repertoires in COVID-19 (dated by TCRdb to about 2020). The library was produced with the immunoSEQ multiplex PCR assay. In TCRdb, the immuneACCESS table is reduced to in-frame sequences with V and J assigned. These tables do not hold every clone; where another copy was compared, an unresolved V gene accounts for under half, and the others remain unexplained. Within this sample are about 220,000 clones, with approximately 80% of them counted one time only. The ten largest account for 9.5% to 15% of the sample. The sequencing input was peripheral blood. All receptors derive from a human donor in a cohort sampled during active COVID-19.

This chain links TRBV18 with TRBJ2-2, with D possibly being TRBD1 (6 bases). V lost 3 bases and J 0 bases, leaving 11 bases between the germline ends. From germline, CDR1 is KGHSH and CDR2 LQKENI. The CDR3 loop spans 16 amino acids. Here the CDR3 reads CASSPGDNANTGELFF. The CDR3 coding sequence is TGTGCCAGCTCACCGGGGGACAACGCGAACACCGGGGAGCTGTTTTTT.

The chain couples TRBV19 to TRBJ1-6, with 9 bases lining up with TRBD1. CDR1 LNHDA and CDR2 SQIVND come from the germline V gene (reference sequence). With 9 bases clipped from V and 11 bases from J, the junction kept 8 bases outside the gene matches. There are 13 residues in the CDR3. CDR3 sequence (DNA): TGTGCCAGCCCGGGACAGGGTGTGCCACCCCTCCACTTT. Protein: CASPGQGVPPLHF.

V usage is TRBV5-5 and J usage is TRBJ2-3, with D perhaps matching TRBD1 (5 bases). The CDR3 loop spans 15 amino acids. CDR1 SGHKS and CDR2 YYEKEE come from the germline V gene (reference sequence). Trimming pared 0 bases from V and 2 bases from J, leaving 10 bases between. The CDR3 bases are TGTGCCAGCAGCTTGGGGGGCGGATACACAGATACGCAGTATTTT. It is translated as CASSLGGGYTDTQYF.